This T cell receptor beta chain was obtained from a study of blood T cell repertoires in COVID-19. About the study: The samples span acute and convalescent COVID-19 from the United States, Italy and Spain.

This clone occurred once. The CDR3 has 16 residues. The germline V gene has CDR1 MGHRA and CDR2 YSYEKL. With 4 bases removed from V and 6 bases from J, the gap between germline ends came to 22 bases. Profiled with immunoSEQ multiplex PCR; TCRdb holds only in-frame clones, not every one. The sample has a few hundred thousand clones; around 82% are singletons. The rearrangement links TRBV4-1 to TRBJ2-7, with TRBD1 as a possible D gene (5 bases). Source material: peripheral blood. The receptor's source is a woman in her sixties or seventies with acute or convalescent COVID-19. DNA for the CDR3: TGCGCCAGCAGCCCTGCTGTAGTTGGGGCTTGGTCCGAGCAGTACTTC. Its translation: CASSPAVVGAWSEQYF.